The present TCR beta chain was sequenced within a study of blood T cell repertoires in COVID-19 (TCRdb year 2020). Background on the whole study: Samples from collaborators originated in the United States, Italy and Spain and spanned both the acute and convalescent phases of COVID-19. The material from the prospective study consisted of cDNA or gDNA derived from T cells, B-cell-depleted T cells, or PBMCs. Subjects who had been exposed to COVID-19, were actively infected with it, or had recovered from it provided the deeply sampled blood TCRbeta repertoires that made up the dataset. A freely available public database, intended as a resource for researchers studying the immune response to SARS-CoV-2, is where the repertoires were released. The samples were drawn from the first 160 participants of the ongoing ImmuneRACE study and from 950 to 1,500 subjects provided by 6 global collaborators. The sample metadata nearly always contained a de-identified subject ID, COVID-19 status, age in years and sex. Where available, HLA class I and class II types were obtained from metadata supplied by the sample provider rather than from assay-based typing. Results the study describes overall, beyond this receptor: The quantity of clinical and demographic metadata differed by source and by participant and was supplied without curation.

The V end gives up 2 bases and the J end 5 bases, leaving 15 bases in the junction not matched to a gene. CDR1 and CDR2, per the germline V gene, are SGHVS and FQNEAQ. The CDR3 sequence holds 18 residues, the cysteine and phenylalanine included. CDR3 DNA only is kept here, 54 bases in frame from base 1. The immunoSEQ Assay, a bias-controlled multiplex PCR, was used to amplify TCRbeta CDR3 regions from genomic DNA. The paper's data handling went like this. Nucleated cell counts per sample were estimated from amplification of reference gene primers within the assay. Sequence reads were collapsed and filtered to measure the absolute abundance of every unique TCRbeta CDR3 rearrangement. For each sample, productive Simpson clonality was calculated as the square root of Simpson's diversity index across productive rearrangements. The table comes from immuneACCESS by way of TCRdb, which keeps in-frame sequences with V and J called. Part of the clones is missing from these tables; in studies checked, under half for an unresolved V gene and the rest for unknown reasons. That table is the source of V, J and clone size, and D and trimming were worked out from the DNA. Recorded for this sample are approximately 150,000 clones; about 83% of them occurred a single time. Under 3.5% of the sample comes from the top ten.

Regarding this clone: Its antigen remains unidentified. Within one base of it there is no much larger clone, and no base qualities were kept.

In Seattle, one collaborating source enrolled patients while the infection was active and tracked those patients longitudinally over the course of disease. The collaborating institutions used their own protocols to collect whole blood in K2EDTA tubes. For TCRbeta analysis, collaborators shipped samples in one of three forms: frozen whole blood, isolated PBMCs, or DNA extracted from either of those sample types. The V and J segments used are TRBV7-8 and TRBJ2-5; a stretch of 9 junction bases matches TRBD2. This clonotype was sampled from a woman older than 75 with COVID-19, enrolled during active disease. The sequenced material came from peripheral blood. The nucleotide sequence reads as follows: TGTGCCAGCAGCTTATTTGGAGCGCGGGAGGGCTACGGGGAGACCCAGTACTTC. It translates to CASSLFGAREGYGETQYF.